One and the same sample provided the 15 T cell receptor beta chains below, sequenced in a study of vaccination effects on CD4 cells after COVID-19. In the ViraFEST assay, antigen-specific CD4+ clonotypes were identified by expansion after peptide-pool stimulation. The authors isolated CD4+ T cells after about 10 days of culture. According to the study, vaccine recipients showed no prior SARS-CoV-2 infection and negative nucleocapsid antibodies. Method: immunoSEQ multiplex PCR; TCRdb's copy keeps in-frame clones and lacks some. The sample lists 60,000 to 65,000 clones; over 70% were seen once. These receptors have no known antigen. Source: CD4+ T cells from PBMCs cultured with HCoV-OC43 spike peptides, taken before COVID-19 vaccination. The sample's subset: HCoV-OC43 spike overlapping peptide pool stimulation. The receptors originated from a human donor who received a COVID-19 vaccine.

This chain uses TRBV7-3 with TRBJ1-2; a weak D match, TRBD1 (5 bases). Trimming stripped 5 bases from V and 8 bases from J, with 15 bases between. The CDR3 has 13 amino acids. Germline values: CDR1 SGHTA, CDR2 FQGTGA. The CDR3 spells CASSPRSGRGYTF. The CDR3, as DNA: TGTGCCAGCAGCCCCCGTTCAGGGCGCGGCTACACCTTC.

The V gene is TRBV18, the J gene TRBJ2-3, with 8 bases lining up with TRBD1. Per germline, CDR1 KGHSH and CDR2 LQKENI. Losses at the gene ends were 3 bases for V and 9 bases for J; bases not matched to a gene: 14. The CDR3 loop spans 16 amino acids. CDR3 in amino acids: CASSPPGTGTWVTQYF. CDR3 coding DNA: TGTGCCAGCTCACCCCCCGGGACAGGTACCTGGGTAACGCAGTATTTT.

This clone was picked up a small number of times. The chain employs TRBV28 and TRBJ1-3, with 9 positions matching TRBD1. Trimming at V came to 4 bases and at J to 4 bases, leaving 5 bases not matched to a gene. This CDR3 has 15 residues. The germline gives CDR1 MDHEN, CDR2 SYDVKM. CDR3 protein: CASSSTGGSGNTIYF. The CDR3 bases are TGTGCCAGCAGTTCGACAGGGGGATCGGGAAACACCATATATTTT.

The genes are TRBV6-2 or TRBV6-3 and TRBJ2-5; the D gene could be TRBD1 or TRBD2 (5 bases each). Trimming shortened V by 1 base and J by 2 bases, and 8 bases separated the two germline ends. The CDR3 contains 14 residues. Germline V gives CDR1 MNHEY, CDR2 SVGEGT. The CDR3 protein is CASSYFGAQETQYF. CDR3 in DNA: TGTGCCAGCAGTTACTTCGGGGCTCAAGAGACCCAGTACTTC.

This clone was picked up many times. The V gene is TRBV28, the J gene TRBJ2-4, with unresolved D. Per germline, CDR1 MDHEN and CDR2 SYDVKM. The CDR3 extends over 12 amino acids. V lost 8 bases to trimming and J lost 12 bases, with 17 bases between them. In DNA, the CDR3 is TGTGCCAGCCAAAAGCAGTTCAAATCTCAGTACTTC. Its translation is CASQKQFKSQYF.

The chain uses TRBV2 and TRBJ1-6; 9 nucleotides line up with TRBD1. The V gene's germline CDR1 is SNHLY and CDR2 FYNNEI. CDR3 length: 16 amino acids. Trimming removed 6 bases from V and 3 bases from J; junction bases left unmatched: 6. CDR3 sequence reads: CASRGTGGGYNSPLHF. In DNA form, the CDR3 reads TGTGCCAGCAGGGGTACAGGGGGCGGCTATAATTCACCCCTCCACTTT.

The chain combines TRBV5-1 with TRBJ1-1; 7 bases line up with TRBD1. The CDR3 is made up of 14 amino acids. The V gene end was trimmed by 0 bases and the J gene end by 5 bases; junction bases not matched to a gene: 4. The germline V gene has CDR1 SGHRS and CDR2 YFSETQ. DNA for the CDR3: TGCGCCAGCAGCTTGGGAACAGGGGTGACTGAAGCTTTCTTT. It yields the protein CASSLGTGVTEAFF.

V usage is TRBV25-1 and J usage is TRBJ2-1; no reliable D call. This CDR3 comprises 14 residues. Deletions cut 3 bases from V and 8 bases from J, with 14 bases between. CDR1 is MGHDK and CDR2 is SYGVNS in the germline V gene. The CDR3 DNA is TGTGCCAGCAGTGATTCAGGAACAATCCATGAGCAGTTCTTC. It specifies CASSDSGTIHEQFF.

There are a few counts of this clone. The chain links TRBV28 to TRBJ1-2; perhaps TRBD1 as D (6 bases). This CDR3 has 14 amino acids. The V gene lost 2 bases and the J gene lost 8 bases, with 15 bases spanning the gap. Germline assignment: CDR1 MDHEN and CDR2 SYDVKM. The chain's CDR3 is CASSLVQGARGYTF. The CDR3 DNA sequence: TGTGCCAGCAGTTTAGTACAGGGTGCGAGAGGCTACACCTTC.

This clone was recorded once. The genes are TRBV10-3 and TRBJ2-3; tentatively, D is TRBD2 (6 bases). The V gene lost 5 bases and the J gene lost 0 bases, with 9 bases spanning the gap. This CDR3 is 14 amino acids long. Germline V gene lookup returns CDR1 ENHRY and CDR2 SYGVKD. The DNA for the CDR3 is TGTGCCATCAGTTCTAGCGTCAGCACAGATACGCAGTATTTT. It yields the protein CAISSSVSTDTQYF.

The V gene is TRBV7-2, the J gene TRBJ1-2; D unclear. The CDR3 has 15 amino acids. Germline CDR1 SGHTA, CDR2 FQGNSA. The V end lost 1 base, the J end lost 4 bases, and 13 bases lay between the germline ends. The CDR3 bases are TGTGCCAGCAGCTTAGAGGCGGACGGGGTCTATGGCTACACCTTC. Amino acid sequence: CASSLEADGVYGYTF.

This chain connects TRBV15 to TRBJ1-4; D might be TRBD1 (6 bases). Germline assignment: CDR1 LNHNV and CDR2 YYDKDF (reference sequence). V lost 0 bases and J 8 bases, leaving 13 bases between the germline ends. This CDR3 contains 15 residues. Written as DNA, the CDR3 is TGTGCCACCAGCAGAGACAGGGGAGAAGAGGAAAAACTGTTTTTT. This gives the protein CATSRDRGEEEKLFF.

The genes are TRBV30 and TRBJ2-2; TRBD1 or TRBD2 may be the D gene (5 bases each). CDR1 and CDR2 from the germline V gene are GTSNPN and SVGIG (reference sequence). There are 15 residues in the CDR3. Trimming shortened V by 0 bases and J by 4 bases, and 12 bases separated the two germline ends. CDR3 DNA sequence: TGTGCCTGGAGTGTACCCAGGGCGGGCACCGGGGAGCTGTTTTTT. This translates into CAWSVPRAGTGELFF.

The chain carries TRBV3-1 (or the pseudogene TRBV3-2) and TRBJ1-5; D is unclear. This CDR3 comprises 14 residues. Germline values: CDR1 LGHDT, CDR2 YNNKEL (reference sequence). Trimming shortened V by 2 bases and J by 2 bases, and 7 bases separated the two germline ends. The DNA for the CDR3 is TGTGCCAGCAGCCAAAATTCTGGCAATCAGCCCCAGCATTTT. Translated: CASSQNSGNQPQHF.

This clone was seen only once. The chain combines TRBV28 with TRBJ1-5; D remains unclear. Trimming stripped 5 bases from V and 6 bases from J, with 8 bases between. The length of the CDR3 is 12 residues. Germline CDR1 is MDHEN and CDR2 is SYDVKM. In DNA form, the CDR3 reads TGTGCCAGCAGTGTCGGCACTCAGCCCCAGCATTTT. Protein sequence: CASSVGTQPQHF.